The subject of this entry is one T cell receptor (beta chain). Profiled with immunoSEQ multiplex PCR; TCRdb holds only in-frame clones, not every one. There are 550,000 to 800,000 clones in the sample; over 65% occur only once, and approximately 1.6% lies in the top ten. This sample was taken from a study of shared clonotypes between healthy human individuals. The germline gives CDR1 SGHRS, CDR2 YFSETQ. With 0 bases clipped from V and 4 bases from J, the junction kept 6 bases outside the gene matches. The CDR3 covers 15 residues. The chain links TRBV5-1 to TRBJ2-5, with 7 bases identical to TRBD2. This TCR was recovered from a woman younger than 45 in good health. Sequenced material: memory CD4+ T cells sorted from blood. Stated subset: CD45RA-negative fraction. CDR3 DNA sequence: TGCGCCAGCAGCTTGGGGCTACCGGGGGGAGAGACCCAGTACTTC. As protein: CASSLGLPGGETQYF.